This note documents a single T cell receptor beta chain sequence. Its antigen is undetermined. Regulatory T cells were sorted as CD4+CD25hiCD127low/negative. Control samples were from healthy, unrelated donors. This entry is derived from a study of B cell selection in AIRE deficiency. Whole-study results and caveats: Patient Tconv and Treg cells showed healthy-like TCRBV usage, CDR3 length, diversity. Only about 9.3% of about 3,500 shared Treg sequences were patient-specific; roughly 30% healthy-specific. With only TCRbeta sequenced, less than 45% of shared healthy Treg sequences overlapped Tconv.

This table comes from immunoSEQ multiplex PCR, and its TCRdb copy is limited to in-frame clones, with some not included. Here the sample spans over 20,000 clones, about 90% being singletons. The germline V gene encodes CDR1 MNHEY and CDR2 SVGAGI. V lost 6 bases and J lost 4, with 9 bases in between. This CDR3 has 13 residues. The sample consisted of CD4+CD25+ Tregs sorted from PBMCs. The source of this sequence is a human donor in good health. The chain joins TRBV6-5 to TRBJ1-4; D gene unclear. The CDR3 bases are TGTGCCAGCAGGGGAGGGCTTAATGAAAAACTGTTTTTT. Amino acid sequence: CASRGGLNEKLFF.